Listed below are T cell receptor beta chains from one sample, sequenced in a study of shared clonotypes between healthy human individuals. The protocol was immunoSEQ multiplex PCR, while the TCRdb copy is restricted to in-frame clones and leaves out a portion. The sample yields roughly 590,000 clones, nearly 97% seen once. Material for sequencing was naive CD8+ T cells sorted from blood. Every receptor here comes from a woman aged 25 to 39 in good health. Each CDR3 is given with its conserved first and last residue. Fields, in order: D gene, V gene, J gene, CDR3 DNA, CDR3 protein. The D gene is left open where the match is weak.

D: TRBD1; V: TRBV10-3; J: TRBJ2-6; DNA: TGTGCCATCAAACCGGGACAGGCAGCGATAAGGGCCAACGTCCTGACTTTC; CDR3: CAIKPGQAAIRANVLTF
D: -; V: TRBV7-8; J: TRBJ1-1; DNA: TGTGCCAGCAGACAAGATCTGGGAGGGACCACTGAAGCTTTCTTT; CDR3: CASRQDLGGTTEAFF
D: TRBD2; V: TRBV4-2; J: TRBJ2-3; DNA: TGTGCCAGCGGGTTTCTCGCGGGAGGAGATACGCAGTATTTT; CDR3: CASGFLAGGDTQYF
D: TRBD2; V: TRBV15; J: TRBJ2-7; DNA: TGTGCCACCAGCAGCGGCAGCGGGGCCTACGAGCAGTACTTC; CDR3: CATSSGSGAYEQYF
D: TRBD1; V: TRBV27; J: TRBJ2-5; DNA: TGTGCCAGCAGGGAGACAGGGGTGGACCAAGAGACCCAGTACTTC; CDR3: CASRETGVDQETQYF
D: -; V: TRBV5-4; J: TRBJ2-7; DNA: TGTGCCAGCAGCTTGTCCCCCTACGAGCAGTACTTC; CDR3: CASSLSPYEQYF
D: TRBD2; V: TRBV13; J: TRBJ2-7; DNA: TGTGCCAGCAGCCCCCTGACTAGCGGGAGGTTCTACGAGCAGTACTTC; CDR3: CASSPLTSGRFYEQYF
D: -; V: TRBV27; J: TRBJ1-1; DNA: TGTGCCAGCAACATAGGTGGGGAGCCGAGGATTCAAGGGGCTTTCTTT; CDR3: CASNIGGEPRIQGAFF
D: -; V: TRBV27; J: TRBJ1-2; DNA: TGTGCCAGCAGCCTAGCCGGGAATATCTATGGCTACACCTTC; CDR3: CASSLAGNIYGYTF
D: TRBD2; V: TRBV15; J: TRBJ2-3; DNA: TGTGCCACCAGCGTAACGAGCGGGAGCTTGGATACGCAGTATTTT; CDR3: CATSVTSGSLDTQYF
D: -; V: TRBV11-2; J: TRBJ2-7; DNA: TGTGCCAGCAGCTCGTCGGGACCCTTATCCTACGAGCAGTACTTC; CDR3: CASSSSGPLSYEQYF
D: -; V: TRBV7-9; J: TRBJ2-7; DNA: TGTGCCAGCAGCAACGGCTACGAGCAGTACTTC; CDR3: CASSNGYEQYF
D: -; V: TRBV6-1; J: TRBJ2-7; DNA: TGTGCCAGCAGTGAACCACCCCCCTCAGAGGGCGAGCAGTACTTC; CDR3: CASSEPPPSEGEQYF